The next 30 T cell receptor beta chains were all read from a single sample in a study of shared clonotypes between healthy human individuals. Produced via immunoSEQ multiplex PCR; TCRdb's table is partial and in-frame only. The sample records 2 million to 2.5 million clones, approximately 95% being singletons. Sequencing was carried out using naive CD4+ T cells sorted from blood. Subset defined: CD45RA+ positively selected. The receptors derive from a man between 18 and 29 years old in good health.

This sequence joins TRBV20-1 and TRBJ2-7, with 9 positions matching TRBD1. The V gene's germline CDR1 is DFQATT and CDR2 SNEGSKA (reference sequence). This CDR3 is built from 11 residues. V shed 8 bases, J shed 3 bases, and the junction held 2 bases outside the gene matches. Here the CDR3 DNA reads TGCAGTATGGACAGGGGCTACGAGCAGTACTTC. It translates to CSMDRGYEQYF.

About this clone: Other nucleotide sequences in the sample specify the same CDR3. The chain recombines TRBV28 with TRBJ1-2; D gene ambiguous. The germline gives CDR1 MDHEN, CDR2 SYDVKM. This CDR3 spans 13 amino acids. The germline V and J ends were trimmed by 2 bases and 7 bases, with 11 bases remaining between them. DNA of the CDR3: TGTGCCAGCAGTTTAGGACCTCGTCGTGGCTACACCTTC. Translating gives CASSLGPRRGYTF.

Concerning this clone: Other DNA sequences in this sample translate to the same CDR3. The chain employs TRBV5-1 and TRBJ1-1, with D possibly matching TRBD1 (6 bases). This CDR3 has 16 amino acids. From germline, CDR1 is SGHRS and CDR2 YFSETQ. V shed 0 bases and J shed 0 bases, with 12 bases lying between them. The CDR3 DNA follows: TGCGCCAGCAGCTTGGCCCGGGGGGGCATGAACACTGAAGCTTTCTTT. Its translation: CASSLARGGMNTEAFF. Using reference TRBV5-1 and TRBJ1-1 for the parts outside the CDR3, the full variable domain is KAGVTQTPRYLIKTRGQQVTLSCSPISGHRSVSWYQQTPGQGLQFLFEYFSETQRNKGNFPGRFSGRQFSNSRSEMNVSTLELGDSALYLCASSLARGGMNTEAFFGQGTRLTVV.

The chain joins TRBV5-1 to TRBJ2-1; 8 nucleotides match TRBD1. The germline V gene encodes CDR1 SGHRS and CDR2 YFSETQ. This CDR3 contains 14 residues. Trimming took 4 bases from V and 7 from J; bases not matched to a gene: 7. The CDR3 reads CASSLQGAGNEQFF. The CDR3 DNA sequence: TGCGCCAGCAGCCTGCAGGGGGCGGGGAATGAGCAGTTCTTC.

The CDR3 sequence: CASSGGKYNEQFF. The CDR3 DNA reads as TGCGCCAGCAGCGGAGGAAAATACAATGAGCAGTTCTTC. V usage is TRBV5-1 and J usage is TRBJ2-1; perhaps TRBD2 as D (5 bases). The germline V gene has CDR1 SGHRS and CDR2 YFSETQ. The CDR3 runs to 13 residues. V lost 4 bases, J lost 4 bases, and 9 bases lay in between.

This chain uses TRBV5-1 with TRBJ2-2; no definite D call. Germline V gene data show CDR1 as SGHRS and CDR2 as YFSETQ. The CDR3 has 13 amino acids. With 4 bases removed from V and 3 bases from J, the gap between germline ends came to 7 bases. The CDR3 nucleotides are TGCGCCAGCAGCCGGACCGACACCGGGGAGCTGTTTTTT. It yields the protein CASSRTDTGELFF. The variable domain in full, completed from reference TRBV5-1 and TRBJ2-2, reads KAGVTQTPRYLIKTRGQQVTLSCSPISGHRSVSWYQQTPGQGLQFLFEYFSETQRNKGNFPGRFSGRQFSNSRSEMNVSTLELGDSALYLCASSRTDTGELFFGEGSRLTVL.

The V and J genes are TRBV5-6 and TRBJ2-3, with 14 positions matching TRBD2. The junction had 9 bases not matched to a gene; V was cut back by 7 bases and J by 8 bases. The CDR3 is 15 amino acids. The germline V gene encodes CDR1 SGHDT and CDR2 YYEEEE. The CDR3, as DNA: TGTGCCAGCTTCCGACTAGCGGGGGGGCTTGGTACGCAGTATTTT. It translates to CASFRLAGGLGTQYF.

The V gene is TRBV5-1, the J gene TRBJ1-2; D gene ambiguous. The CDR3 contains 12 residues. V gave up 0 bases and J gave up 7 bases, with 7 bases separating them. CDR1 and CDR2 (germline): SGHRS, YFSETQ. CDR3 sequence reads: CASSLGGSGYTF. CDR3 sequence (DNA): TGCGCCAGCAGCTTGGGCGGTAGTGGCTACACCTTC.

The rearrangement uses TRBV18 and TRBJ2-5, with D uncertain. Per germline, CDR1 KGHSH and CDR2 LQKENI. Deletions cut 5 bases from V and 5 bases from J, with 6 bases between. CDR3 length equals 11 residues. The CDR3 DNA reads as TGTGCCAGCTCAGGCGCTGAGACCCAGTACTTC. It is translated as CASSGAETQYF.

The chain couples TRBV7-9 to TRBJ2-6, with D uncertain. Looked up from germline, CDR1 is SEHNR and CDR2 is FQNEAQ (reference sequence). The CDR3 extends over 14 amino acids. V lost 6 bases, J lost 2 bases, and 8 bases lay in between. In DNA, the CDR3 is TGTGCCAGCAGTTTCCGGGCTGGGGCCAACGTCCTGACTTTC. Protein product: CASSFRAGANVLTF.

This chain uses TRBV30 with TRBJ1-2; TRBD1 aligns across 9 bases. V shed 2 bases, J shed 4 bases, and the junction held 8 bases outside the gene matches. Germline lookup yields CDR1 GTSNPN and CDR2 SVGIG (reference sequence). This CDR3 has 15 amino acids. DNA of the CDR3: TGTGCCTGGAGTCCAGGACAGGGGAGGATCTATGGCTACACCTTC. Its translation: CAWSPGQGRIYGYTF.

The gene calls are TRBV2 and TRBJ2-1, with D possibly matching TRBD2 (5 bases). In germline, CDR1 is SNHLY, CDR2 FYNNEI. This CDR3 has 13 amino acids. V was pared by 8 bases and J by 2 bases, with 10 bases between. The DNA for the CDR3 is TGTGCCAGCGGCCGGGAAGCCTACAATGAGCAGTTCTTC. It encodes CASGREAYNEQFF.

The chain couples TRBV7-8 to TRBJ1-5, with D possibly being TRBD1 (5 bases). V dropped 2 bases and J dropped 0 bases, with 23 bases sitting between them. The length of the CDR3 is 20 residues. Germline V gene lookup returns CDR1 SGHVS and CDR2 FQNEAQ. The CDR3 sequence is CASSLSTADTKVYSNQPQHF. CDR3 coding DNA: TGTGCCAGCAGCTTATCTACCGCGGACACAAAAGTTTATAGCAATCAGCCCCAGCATTTT.

This chain uses TRBV5-8 with TRBJ1-5; possible D gene TRBD1, 5 bases. The CDR3 is 15 residues long. V lost 7 bases and J lost 2, with 16 bases in between. Germline CDR1 SGHTS, CDR2 YDEGEE. The CDR3 DNA sequence: TGTGCCAGCGGGCTGCTGGGGGGAGGCAATCAGCCCCAGCATTTT. Encoded protein: CASGLLGGGNQPQHF.

The V call is TRBV2, the J call TRBJ2-5, with D perhaps given as TRBD1 or TRBD2 (5 bases each). CDR1 and CDR2 (germline): SNHLY, FYNNEI. This CDR3 comprises 13 residues. The V end was cut by 7 bases, the J end by 2 bases, with 11 bases between. The CDR3 spells CASKGPTQETQYF. The CDR3, as DNA: TGTGCCAGCAAGGGACCGACTCAAGAGACCCAGTACTTC.

The V gene is TRBV6-1, the J gene TRBJ2-7; TRBD1 aligns across 8 bases. Germline V lookup: CDR1 MNHNS, CDR2 SASEGT. The CDR3 loop spans 15 amino acids. The V segment lost 6 bases and the J segment 4 bases; nucleotides outside the gene matches: 11. CDR3 loop: CASREGAGGRYEQYF. CDR3 in DNA: TGTGCCAGCAGGGAGGGGGCAGGGGGCAGGTACGAGCAGTACTTC.

As for this clone: The sample holds other DNA sequences that translate to the same CDR3. V and J are TRBV5-1 and TRBJ1-2; TRBD1 matches 7 bases. With V trimmed by 0 bases and J by 10 bases, 6 bases remained unmatched. Germline V gene data show CDR1 as SGHRS and CDR2 as YFSETQ. There are 13 residues in the CDR3. CDR3 sequence: CASSLGGTAHYTF. The CDR3 region has the DNA TGCGCCAGCAGCTTGGGAGGGACAGCCCACTACACCTTC.

The V call is TRBV6-5, the J call TRBJ1-4; D perhaps matches TRBD1 (5 bases). V gave up 0 bases and J gave up 8 bases, with 13 bases separating them. In germline, CDR1 is MNHEY, CDR2 SVGAGI. The CDR3 runs 15 residues. The CDR3 reads CASSYSTRTNEKLFF. DNA for the CDR3: TGTGCCAGCAGTTACTCGACCCGGACAAACGAAAAACTGTTTTTT.

This clone was recorded only once. A read error may produce the germline difference seen at one junction end. The rearrangement joins TRBV6-5 to TRBJ1-5, with D uncertain. This CDR3 spans 10 amino acids. The germline V gene has CDR1 MNHEY and CDR2 SVGAGI. The CDR3 DNA follows: TGTGCCAGCAGTTACGAGCCTCAGCATTTT. Translating gives CASSYEPQHF.

This clone was observed a handful of times. The same CDR3 can be traced to other DNA sequences in this sample. V is TRBV5-1 and J is TRBJ1-3; perhaps TRBD1 as D (5 bases). V was shortened by 0 bases and J by 0 bases, with 7 bases between the two germline ends. The CDR3 consists of 15 residues. The germline gives CDR1 SGHRS, CDR2 YFSETQ. The DNA for the CDR3 is TGCGCCAGCAGCTTGGGGGGCCCCTCTGGAAACACCATATATTTT. It codes for CASSLGGPSGNTIYF.

The CDR3 reads CASSLGLAGKDEQFF. The CDR3 nucleotides are TGTGCCAGCAGCTTAGGTCTAGCGGGAAAGGATGAGCAGTTCTTC. The rearrangement joins TRBV7-2 to TRBJ2-1; 9 bases are a match to TRBD2. Germline lookup yields CDR1 SGHTA and CDR2 FQGNSA. This CDR3 region has 15 residues. The junction had 6 bases not matched to a gene; V was cut back by 1 base and J by 8 bases.

The genes are TRBV28 and TRBJ2-7; 7 nucleotides align to TRBD2. The ends lost 8 bases at V and 7 bases at J; junction bases unmatched: 5. The CDR3 loop spans 11 amino acids. The germline V gene encodes CDR1 MDHEN and CDR2 SYDVKM. DNA of the CDR3: TGTGCCAGCGGGGGGGTTGGAGAGCAGTACTTC. This translates into CASGGVGEQYF.

This clone came up once. This chain links TRBV2 with TRBJ1-6; D not resolved. Trimming removed 4 bases from V and 8 bases from J, with 9 bases in between. CDR3 size: 13 residues. Germline assignment: CDR1 SNHLY and CDR2 FYNNEI. CDR3 region: CASSAQVDSPLHF. In DNA, the CDR3 is TGTGCCAGCAGTGCCCAGGTTGATTCACCCCTCCACTTT.

The chain has TRBV6-6 and TRBJ2-3, with a weak D call TRBD2 (5 bases). Germline CDR1 is MNHNY and CDR2 is SVGAGI (reference sequence). The CDR3 has 15 amino acids. The V and J ends lost 2 bases and 5 bases respectively, with 14 bases between them. The CDR3 nucleotides read TGTGCCAGCAGTTACGGTGCGGGTTCGGGAGATACGCAGTATTTT. This sequence encodes CASSYGAGSGDTQYF.

The gene calls are TRBV7-8 and TRBJ2-7, with D possibly matching TRBD2 (6 bases). V was shortened by 0 bases and J by 0 bases, with 18 bases between the two germline ends. The CDR3 sequence is 18 residues long. Germline V gene lookup returns CDR1 SGHVS and CDR2 FQNEAQ. The CDR3 sequence is CASSLADLAFRSSYEQYF. The DNA of the CDR3 is TGTGCCAGCAGCTTAGCGGACCTAGCGTTCAGGAGCTCCTACGAGCAGTACTTC.

The rearrangement joins TRBV27 to TRBJ1-2; possible D gene TRBD1, 5 bases. The germline V gene has CDR1 MNHEY and CDR2 SMNVEV (reference sequence). The length of the CDR3 is 13 residues. Between the trimmed V and J ends, which lost 6 bases and 2 bases, there was a span of 10 bases. CDR3 DNA sequence: TGTGCCAGCAGCCAAAGACAGAACTATGGCTACACCTTC. Translating gives CASSQRQNYGYTF.

The chain has TRBV11-2 and TRBJ2-5, with 8 bases matching TRBD2. From germline, CDR1 is SGHAT and CDR2 FQNNGV. The junction had 10 bases not matched to a gene; V was cut back by 5 bases and J by 2 bases. There are 16 residues in the CDR3. The CDR3: CASSAPAGVWQETQYF. CDR3 nucleotide sequence: TGTGCCAGCAGCGCGCCAGCGGGAGTATGGCAAGAGACCCAGTACTTC.

This chain uses TRBV6-5 with TRBJ2-5, with a weak D call TRBD2 (6 bases). The V end lost 7 bases, the J end lost 4 bases, and 16 bases lay between the germline ends. Germline lookup yields CDR1 MNHEY and CDR2 SVGAGI. There are 14 residues in the CDR3. CDR3 in DNA: TGTGCCAGCAAAGCTAGCACAGCGGGAGAGACCCAGTACTTC. Its protein product is CASKASTAGETQYF.

J is TRBJ2-5 and V is TRBV7-9; the D gene is possibly TRBD2 (7 bases). V was clipped by 5 bases and J by 2 bases, with 18 bases between them. From germline, CDR1 is SEHNR and CDR2 FQNEAQ (reference sequence). There are 16 residues in the CDR3. CDR3 sequence reads: CASSTAGAAHQETQYF. The CDR3 DNA reads as TGTGCCAGCAGCACGGCGGGGGCAGCCCATCAAGAGACCCAGTACTTC.

CDR3 sequence: CAISEYGVNMNTEAFF. The CDR3 region has the DNA TGTGCCATCAGTGAGTACGGTGTCAACATGAACACTGAAGCTTTCTTT. V and J are TRBV10-3 and TRBJ1-1; D is unresolved. Looked up from germline, CDR1 is ENHRY and CDR2 is SYGVKD. CDR3 length: 16 residues. V was clipped by 1 base and J by 0 bases, with 12 bases between them.